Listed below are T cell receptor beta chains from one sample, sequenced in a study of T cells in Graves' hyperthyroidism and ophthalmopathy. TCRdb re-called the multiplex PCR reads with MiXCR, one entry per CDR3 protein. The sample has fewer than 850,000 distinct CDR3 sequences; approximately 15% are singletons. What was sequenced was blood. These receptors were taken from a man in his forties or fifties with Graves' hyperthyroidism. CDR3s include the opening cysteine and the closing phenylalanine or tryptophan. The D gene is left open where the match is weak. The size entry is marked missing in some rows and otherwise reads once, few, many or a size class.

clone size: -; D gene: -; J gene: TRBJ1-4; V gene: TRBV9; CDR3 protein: CASSARTGTTNEKLFF; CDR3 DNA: TGTGCCAGCAGCGCCCGGACCGGGACAACTAATGAAAAACTGTTTTTT
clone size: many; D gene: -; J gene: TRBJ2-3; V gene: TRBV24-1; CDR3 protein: CATSDGGYTDTQYF; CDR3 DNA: TGTGCCACCAGTGATGGAGGATACACAGATACGCAGTATTTT
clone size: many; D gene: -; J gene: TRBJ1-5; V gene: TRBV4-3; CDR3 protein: CASSQNPSNQPQHF; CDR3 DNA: TGCGCCAGCAGCCAGAATCCATCTAATCAGCCCCAGCATTTT
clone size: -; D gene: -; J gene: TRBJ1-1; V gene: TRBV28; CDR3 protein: CASSLARIQNTEAFF; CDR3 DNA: TGTGCCAGCAGTTTAGCACGAATTCAGAACACTGAAGCTTTCTTT
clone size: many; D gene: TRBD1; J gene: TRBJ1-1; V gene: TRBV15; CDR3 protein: CATSSSGGSEAFF; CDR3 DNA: TGTGCCACCAGTTCTTCAGGGGGATCTGAAGCTTTCTTT
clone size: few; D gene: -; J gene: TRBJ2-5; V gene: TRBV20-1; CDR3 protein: CSAFQLVQTATETQYF; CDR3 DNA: TGCAGTGCTTTTCAACTAGTACAAACCGCGACGGAGACCCAGTACTTC
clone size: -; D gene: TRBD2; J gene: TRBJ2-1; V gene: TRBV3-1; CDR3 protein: CASSQSGLAGTNSYNEQFF; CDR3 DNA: TGTGCCAGCAGCCAATCCGGACTAGCGGGAACGAACTCCTACAATGAGCAGTTCTTC
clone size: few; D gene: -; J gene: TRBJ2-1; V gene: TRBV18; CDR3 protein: CASSARDKIYNEQFF; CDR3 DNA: TGTGCCAGCTCAGCACGGGACAAAATATACAATGAGCAGTTCTTC
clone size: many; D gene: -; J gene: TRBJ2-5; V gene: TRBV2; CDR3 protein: CASSEPGGWTQETQYF; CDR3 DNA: TGTGCCAGCAGTGAACCGGGCGGGTGGACCCAAGAGACCCAGTACTTC
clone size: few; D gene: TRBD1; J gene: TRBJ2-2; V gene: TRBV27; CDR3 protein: CASSSGDRVNTGELFF; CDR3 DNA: TGTGCCAGCAGTTCCGGGGACAGGGTGAACACCGGGGAGCTGTTTTTT
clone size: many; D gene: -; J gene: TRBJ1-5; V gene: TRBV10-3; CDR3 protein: CAISAQGDGQPQHF; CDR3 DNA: TGTGCCATCAGTGCTCAAGGTGACGGTCAGCCCCAGCATTTT
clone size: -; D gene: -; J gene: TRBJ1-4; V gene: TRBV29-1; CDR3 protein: CSVTASNEKLFF; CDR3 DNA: TGCAGCGTGACAGCGTCGAATGAAAAACTGTTTTTT
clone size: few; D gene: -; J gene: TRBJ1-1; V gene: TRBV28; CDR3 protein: CASSPGWGAFF; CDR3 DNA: TGTGCCAGCAGTCCAGGGTGGGGAGCTTTCTTT
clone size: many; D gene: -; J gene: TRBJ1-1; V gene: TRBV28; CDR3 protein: CASSQQGRDEAFF; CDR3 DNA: TGTGCCAGCAGCCAACAGGGTAGGGATGAAGCTTTCTTT
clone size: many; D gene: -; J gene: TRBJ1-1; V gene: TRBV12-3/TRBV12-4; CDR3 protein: CASSLQGGPTEAFF; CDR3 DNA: TGTGCCAGCAGTTTACAAGGGGGTCCCACTGAAGCTTTCTTT
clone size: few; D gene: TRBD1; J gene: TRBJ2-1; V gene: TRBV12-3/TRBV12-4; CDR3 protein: CASGAGTGGQGQFF; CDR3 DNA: TGTGCCAGCGGTGCCGGGACAGGGGGCCAGGGGCAGTTCTTC
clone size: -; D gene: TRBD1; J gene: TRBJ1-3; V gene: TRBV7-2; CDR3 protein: CASSSTGDTGNTIYF; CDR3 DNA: TGTGCCAGCAGTAGTACAGGGGACACTGGAAACACCATATATTTT
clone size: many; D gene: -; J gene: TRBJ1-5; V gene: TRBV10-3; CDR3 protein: CAISEGQQSNQPQHF; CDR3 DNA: TGTGCCATCAGTGAGGGACAGCAAAGCAATCAGCCCCAGCATTTT
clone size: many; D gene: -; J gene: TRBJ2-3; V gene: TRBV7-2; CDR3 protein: CASSLPTGTVTDTQYF; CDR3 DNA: TGTGCCAGCAGCTTACCGACAGGGACTGTCACAGATACGCAGTATTTT
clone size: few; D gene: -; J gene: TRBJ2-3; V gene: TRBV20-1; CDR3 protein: CSEGLVGADTQYF; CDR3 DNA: TGCAGTGAGGGCCTAGTGGGGGCAGATACGCAGTATTTT
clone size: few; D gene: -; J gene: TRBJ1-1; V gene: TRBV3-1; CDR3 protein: CASSQRPWGPQSNTEAFF; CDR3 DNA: TGTGCCAGCAGCCAACGTCCGTGGGGGCCCCAATCGAACACTGAAGCTTTCTTT
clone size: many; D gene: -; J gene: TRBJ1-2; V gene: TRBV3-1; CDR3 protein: CASSVGVSNYGYTF; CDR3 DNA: TGTGCCAGCAGCGTGGGGGTTTCCAACTATGGCTACACCTTC
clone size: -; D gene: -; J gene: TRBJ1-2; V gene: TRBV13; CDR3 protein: CASSPAGASGYTF; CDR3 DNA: TGTGCCAGCAGCCCCGCAGGGGCATCGGGCTACACCTTC
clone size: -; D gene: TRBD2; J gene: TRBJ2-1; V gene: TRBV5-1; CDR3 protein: CASSLWGSAGVEFF; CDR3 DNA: TGTGCCAGCAGCCTCTGGGGGTCGGCGGGAGTTGAGTTCTTC
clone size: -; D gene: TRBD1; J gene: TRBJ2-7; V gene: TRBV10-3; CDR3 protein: CAISAGTGIDEQYF; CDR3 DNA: TGTGCCATCAGTGCCGGGACAGGGATCGACGAGCAGTACTTC
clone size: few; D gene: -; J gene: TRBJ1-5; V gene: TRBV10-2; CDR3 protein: CASSEDYSNQPQHF; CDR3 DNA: TGCGCCAGCAGTGAGGATTATAGCAATCAGCCCCAGCATTTT
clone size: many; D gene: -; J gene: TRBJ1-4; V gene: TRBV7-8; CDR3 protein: CASSGGTLGKLFF; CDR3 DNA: TGTGCCAGCAGCGGGGGGACTTTGGGAAAACTGTTTTTT
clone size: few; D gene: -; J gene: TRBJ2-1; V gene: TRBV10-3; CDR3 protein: CAISESGRDGEFF; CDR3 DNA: TGTGCCATCAGTGAGTCGGGTAGGGACGGCGAGTTCTTC